This T cell receptor (beta chain) was recorded in a study of molecular identifiers for immune sequencing clone quantification. Study conclusions and caveats: Clones with over 20 RNA copies captured over 98% of effector molecules but under 1% of naive ones.

In this sample, this clonotype turned up a few times. Its antigen is unknown. Each CDR3 protein is one row after TCRdb ran MiXCR on the PCR reads. The table includes about 97,000 distinct CDR3 sequences, 35% detected once. Germline values: CDR1 MNHNS, CDR2 SASEGT. This CDR3 is built from 15 residues. V shed 7 bases, J shed 3 bases, and the junction held 10 bases outside the gene matches. Naive CD8 sequencing libraries were generated from around 20,000 to 990,000 sorted cells, with 10%, 30% or 50% RNA as input. Sorting recovered naive CD8 T cells on a CD8+CD4-CCR7+CD45RA+ profile. This receptor was identified in a human donor in good health. Some libraries in this study had Jurkat cell RNA spiked in. The chain links TRBV6-1 to TRBJ2-7; 9 nucleotides match TRBD1. Sample: naive CD8+ T cells from blood, with Jurkat cell RNA spiked in. Subset described: FACS-sorted CD8+CD4-CCR7+CD45RA+ naive T cells. CDR3 protein: CASNSGTGRDYEQYF. CDR3 coding DNA: TGTGCCAGCAATTCCGGGACAGGGAGGGACTACGAGCAGTACTTC.